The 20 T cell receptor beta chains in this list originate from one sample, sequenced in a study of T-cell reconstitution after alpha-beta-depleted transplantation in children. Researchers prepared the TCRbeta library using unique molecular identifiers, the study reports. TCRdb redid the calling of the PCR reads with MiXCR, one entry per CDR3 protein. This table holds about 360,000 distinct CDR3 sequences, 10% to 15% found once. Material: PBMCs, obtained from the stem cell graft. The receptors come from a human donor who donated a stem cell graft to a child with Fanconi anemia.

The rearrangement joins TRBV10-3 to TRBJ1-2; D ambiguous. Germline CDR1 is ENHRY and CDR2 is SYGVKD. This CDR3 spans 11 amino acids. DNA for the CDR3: TGTGCTCCCCTGGGGAACTATGGCTACACCTTC. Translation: CAPLGNYGYTF.

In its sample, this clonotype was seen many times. CDR3 DNA sequence: TGTGCCAGCAGCCCGGGGTCCCACAATGAGCAGTTCTTC. This sequence encodes CASSPGSHNEQFF. This chain uses TRBV7-3 with TRBJ2-1, with a possible D match to TRBD2 (5 bases). This CDR3 region has 13 residues. The V end lost 5 bases, the J end lost 5 bases, and 10 bases lay between the germline ends. CDR1 and CDR2 (germline): SGHTA, FQGTGA.

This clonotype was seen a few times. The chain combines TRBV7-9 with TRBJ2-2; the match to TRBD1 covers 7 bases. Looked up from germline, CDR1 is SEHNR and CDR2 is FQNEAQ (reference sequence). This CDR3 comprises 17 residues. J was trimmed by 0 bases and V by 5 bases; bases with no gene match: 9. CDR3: CASSPDRVPANTGELFF. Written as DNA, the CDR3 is TGTGCCAGCAGCCCTGACAGGGTTCCCGCGAACACCGGGGAGCTGTTTTTT.

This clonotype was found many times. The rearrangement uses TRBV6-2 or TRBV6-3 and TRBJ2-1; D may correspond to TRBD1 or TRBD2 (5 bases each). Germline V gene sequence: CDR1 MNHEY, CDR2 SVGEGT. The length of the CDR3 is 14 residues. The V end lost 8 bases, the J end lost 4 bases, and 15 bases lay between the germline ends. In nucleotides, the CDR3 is TGTGCCAGCCTGGCCGGGACGCTTTACAATGAGCAGTTCTTC. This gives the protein CASLAGTLYNEQFF.

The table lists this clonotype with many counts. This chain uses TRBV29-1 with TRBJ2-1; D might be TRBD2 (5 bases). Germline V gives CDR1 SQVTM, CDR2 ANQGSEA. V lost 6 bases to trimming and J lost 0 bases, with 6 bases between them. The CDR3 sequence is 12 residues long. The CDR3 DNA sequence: TGCAGCGTAGGGAGCTCCTACAATGAGCAGTTCTTC. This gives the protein CSVGSSYNEQFF.

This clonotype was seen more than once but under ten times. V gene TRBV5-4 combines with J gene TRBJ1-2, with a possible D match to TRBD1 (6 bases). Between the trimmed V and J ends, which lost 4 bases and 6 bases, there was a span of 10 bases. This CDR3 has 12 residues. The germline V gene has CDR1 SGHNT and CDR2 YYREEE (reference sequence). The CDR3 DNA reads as TGTGCCAGCAGCCTCCGACAGGATGGCTACACCTTC. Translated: CASSLRQDGYTF.

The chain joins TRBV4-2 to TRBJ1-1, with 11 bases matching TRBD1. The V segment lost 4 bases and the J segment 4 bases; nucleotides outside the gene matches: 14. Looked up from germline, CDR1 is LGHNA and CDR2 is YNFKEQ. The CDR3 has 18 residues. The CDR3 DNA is TGTGCCAGCAGCCTCAAAGGACAGGGGGCGGGAGTCGGCACTGAAGCTTTCTTT. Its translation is CASSLKGQGAGVGTEAFF.

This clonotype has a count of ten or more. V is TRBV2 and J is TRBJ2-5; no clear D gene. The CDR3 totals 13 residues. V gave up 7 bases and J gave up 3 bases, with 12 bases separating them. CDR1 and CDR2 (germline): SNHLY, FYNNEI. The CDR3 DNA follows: TGTGCCAGCAAAGGGCGATCGAAAGAGACCCAGTACTTC. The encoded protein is CASKGRSKETQYF. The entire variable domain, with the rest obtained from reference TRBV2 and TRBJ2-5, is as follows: EPEVTQTPSHQVTQMGQEVILRCVPISNHLYFYWYRQILGQKVEFLVSFYNNEISEKSEIFDDQFSVERPDGSNFTLKIRSTKLEDSAMYFCASKGRSKETQYFGPGTRLLVL.

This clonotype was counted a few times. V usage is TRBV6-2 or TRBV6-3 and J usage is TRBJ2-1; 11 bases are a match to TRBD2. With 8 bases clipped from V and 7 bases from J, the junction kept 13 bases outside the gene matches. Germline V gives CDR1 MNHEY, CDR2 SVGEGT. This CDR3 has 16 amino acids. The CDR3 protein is CASRLFSGGAVNEQFF. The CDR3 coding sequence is TGTGCCAGCCGACTATTTAGCGGGGGGGCCGTGAATGAGCAGTTCTTC.

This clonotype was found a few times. CDR3 region: CASSLGYSGTEETQYF. The CDR3 coding sequence is TGCGCCAGCAGCTTGGGGTATTCCGGGACCGAAGAGACCCAGTACTTC. V gene TRBV5-1 combines with J gene TRBJ2-5; TRBD1 or TRBD2 may be the D gene (5 bases each). Trimming removed 0 bases at V and 3 bases at J, with 15 bases between. This CDR3 is 16 amino acids long. From germline, CDR1 is SGHRS and CDR2 YFSETQ. The complete variable domain, with remaining parts taken from reference TRBV5-1 and TRBJ2-5, reads KAGVTQTPRYLIKTRGQQVTLSCSPISGHRSVSWYQQTPGQGLQFLFEYFSETQRNKGNFPGRFSGRQFSNSRSEMNVSTLELGDSALYLCASSLGYSGTEETQYFGPGTRLLVL.

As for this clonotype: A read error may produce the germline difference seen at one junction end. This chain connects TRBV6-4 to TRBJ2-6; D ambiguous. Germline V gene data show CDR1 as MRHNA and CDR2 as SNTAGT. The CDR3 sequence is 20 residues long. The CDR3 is CASSDSFRGRLGTGSNVLTF. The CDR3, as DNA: TGTGCCAGCAGTGACTCCTTTAGAGGCCGTTTAGGAACTGGGTCCAACGTCCTGACTTTC.

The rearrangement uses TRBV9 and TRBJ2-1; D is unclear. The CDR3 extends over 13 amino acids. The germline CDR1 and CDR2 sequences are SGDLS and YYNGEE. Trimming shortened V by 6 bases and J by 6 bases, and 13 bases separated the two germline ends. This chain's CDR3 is CASTQGNGNEQFF. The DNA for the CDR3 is TGTGCCAGCACCCAAGGTAACGGCAATGAGCAGTTCTTC. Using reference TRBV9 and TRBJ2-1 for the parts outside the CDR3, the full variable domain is DSGVTQTPKHLITATGQRVTLRCSPRSGDLSVYWYQQSLDQGLQFLIQYYNGEERAKGNILERFSAQQFPDLHSELNLSSLELGDSALYFCASTQGNGNEQFFGPGTRLTVL.

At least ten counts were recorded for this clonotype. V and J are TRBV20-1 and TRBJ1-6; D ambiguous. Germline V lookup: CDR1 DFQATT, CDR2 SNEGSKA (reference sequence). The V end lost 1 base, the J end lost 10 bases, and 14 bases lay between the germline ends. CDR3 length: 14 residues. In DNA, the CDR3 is TGCAGTGCTAGAGTGGCGGGGATCGGCTCACCCCTCCACTTT. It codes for CSARVAGIGSPLHF.

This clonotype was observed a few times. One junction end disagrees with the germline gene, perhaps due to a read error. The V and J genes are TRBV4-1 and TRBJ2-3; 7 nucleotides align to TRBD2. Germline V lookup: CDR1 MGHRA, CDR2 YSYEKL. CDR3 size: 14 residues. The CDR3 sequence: CASSPQTSKDTQYF. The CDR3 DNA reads TGCGCCAGCAGCCCCCAGACTAGCAAAGATACGCAGTATTTT.

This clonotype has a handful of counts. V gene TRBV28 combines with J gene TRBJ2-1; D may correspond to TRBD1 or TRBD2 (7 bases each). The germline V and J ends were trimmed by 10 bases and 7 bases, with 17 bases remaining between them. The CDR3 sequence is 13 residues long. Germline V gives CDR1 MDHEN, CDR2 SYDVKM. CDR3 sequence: CATTGGRGNEQFF. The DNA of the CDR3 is TGTGCCACTACGGGGGGCAGGGGGAATGAGCAGTTCTTC.

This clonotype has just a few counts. DNA for the CDR3: TGCAGTGCTAGAGGGATGGACCGCTCTTATCAGCCCCAGCATTTT. Protein product: CSARGMDRSYQPQHF. The rearrangement joins TRBV20-1 to TRBJ1-5, with unresolved D. In germline, CDR1 is DFQATT, CDR2 SNEGSKA (reference sequence). With 1 base removed from V and 5 bases from J, the gap between germline ends came to 15 bases. The CDR3 length is 15 residues.

The CDR3 is CASSRELGVEAFF. The DNA of the CDR3 is TGTGCCAGCAGCCGGGAGCTTGGCGTTGAAGCTTTCTTT. This rearrangement joins TRBV4-2 to TRBJ1-1, with D uncertain. CDR3 length equals 13 residues. V shed 4 bases and J shed 7 bases, with 13 bases lying between them. CDR1 is LGHNA and CDR2 is YNFKEQ in the germline V gene.

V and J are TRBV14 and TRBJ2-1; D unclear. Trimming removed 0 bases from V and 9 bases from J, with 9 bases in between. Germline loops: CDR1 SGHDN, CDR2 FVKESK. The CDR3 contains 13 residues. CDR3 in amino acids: CASSQDRVSEQFF. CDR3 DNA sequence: TGTGCCAGCAGCCAAGATAGGGTTAGTGAGCAGTTCTTC.

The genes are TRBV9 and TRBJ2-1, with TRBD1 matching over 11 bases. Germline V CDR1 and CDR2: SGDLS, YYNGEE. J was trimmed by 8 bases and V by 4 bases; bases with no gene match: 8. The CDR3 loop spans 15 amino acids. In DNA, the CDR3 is TGTGCCAGCAGCCCCGGGACAGGGGGTTGGTATGAGCAGTTCTTC. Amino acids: CASSPGTGGWYEQFF.

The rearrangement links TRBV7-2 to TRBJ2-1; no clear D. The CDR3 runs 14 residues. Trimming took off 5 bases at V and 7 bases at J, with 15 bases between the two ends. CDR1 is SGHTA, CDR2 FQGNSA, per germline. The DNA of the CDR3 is TGTGCCAGCAGCCTCGGACGGTTACCGAATGAGCAGTTCTTC. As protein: CASSLGRLPNEQFF.